The clone carrying this TCR beta chain has more than one count but fewer than ten. No antigen is known for it. Trimming took 6 bases from V and 2 from J; bases not matched to a gene: 7. CDR3 length: 15 residues. Germline CDR1 and CDR2: SGHNT and YENEEA. CD4+CD25+CD127- Tregs, CD4+CD25- non-Tregs, CD4 and CD8 cells were sorted. The entry originates in a study of Tregs in tolerant kidney transplant recipients. The study's findings and limits: Tregs expanded with activated donor B cells seemed most donor-specific.

The protocol was immunoSEQ multiplex PCR, while the TCRdb copy is restricted to in-frame clones and leaves out a portion. The sample comprises over 60,000 clones, about 83% of which are singletons, and around 4% rests with the top ten. The material sequenced was CD4+ T cells from blood. This TCR derives from a human donor in good health. The rearrangement links TRBV11-3 to TRBJ1-5; 7 bases agree with TRBD1. The CDR3 here is CASSRQGDCNQPQHF. The CDR3 nucleotides are TGTGCCAGCAGTCGACAGGGAGATTGCAATCAGCCCCAGCATTTT.